Below, 15 T cell receptor beta chains from the same sample are listed, as sequenced in a study of cytomegalovirus exposure and HLA in healthy donors listed by TCRdb under 2017. The method behind the library was the immunoSEQ multiplex PCR assay. TCRdb provides this immuneACCESS table in a form limited to in-frame rearrangements. Some clones are lacking; in checked studies, under half of them reflect an unresolved V gene, and why the rest are absent is not known. The sample records about 130,000 clones, 89% of which are singletons. The ten largest make up 0.95% to 1.5% of the sample. The sample consisted of PBMCs. The receptors shown here come from a woman aged 18-29 years in good health and CMV-seronegative.

This clone has a single count. The chain combines TRBV4-1 with TRBJ1-5; the D gene is possibly TRBD1 (5 bases). Germline assignment: CDR1 MGHRA and CDR2 YSYEKL. V was shortened by 4 bases and J by 6 bases, with 19 bases between the two germline ends. The CDR3 runs 16 residues. The CDR3 nucleotides are TGCGCCAGCAGCCGCCTGGGCAGGGATCTGGGTCAGCCCCAGCATTTT. Amino acids: CASSRLGRDLGQPQHF.

This clone was found a few times. The rearrangement links TRBV4-2 to TRBJ1-2; 7 nucleotides align to TRBD1. The CDR3 consists of 13 residues. Germline V CDR1 and CDR2: LGHNA, YNFKEQ. Germline trimming cut 1 base from V and 8 bases from J; bases unmatched to any gene: 4. The CDR3 here is CASSQGQGGGYTF. The CDR3 DNA is TGTGCCAGCAGCCAAGGACAGGGAGGAGGCTACACCTTC.

The chain recombines TRBV28 with TRBJ1-2; tentative D call: TRBD1 (5 bases). Looked up from germline, CDR1 is MDHEN and CDR2 is SYDVKM. This CDR3 comprises 16 residues. V lost 2 bases and J 7 bases, leaving 20 bases between the germline ends. The CDR3 DNA sequence: TGTGCCAGCAGTTTAGGTGGCAGGGTTATTGTGGGTGGCTACACCTTC. Amino acid sequence: CASSLGGRVIVGGYTF.

This chain joins TRBV9 and TRBJ2-1, with D unresolved. The CDR3 runs to 15 residues. From germline, CDR1 is SGDLS and CDR2 YYNGEE. Trimming shortened V by 4 bases and J by 1 base, and 12 bases separated the two germline ends. CDR3 nucleotide sequence: TGTGCCAGCAGCCTCCGGATCGGGTCCTACAATGAGCAGTTCTTC. Translated: CASSLRIGSYNEQFF.

The chain has TRBV2 and TRBJ2-1; 12 bases are a match to TRBD2. Unmatched junction bases numbered 3, after V lost 8 bases and J lost 7 bases. This CDR3 contains 13 residues. Germline CDR1 SNHLY, CDR2 FYNNEI. The CDR3 bases are TGTGCCAGCCAAGGACTAGCGGGGAATGAGCAGTTCTTC. Translated: CASQGLAGNEQFF.

V and J are TRBV6-6 and TRBJ1-1, with D possibly being TRBD1 (5 bases). This CDR3 is 14 amino acids long. Per the germline V gene, CDR1 is MNHNY and CDR2 is SVGAGI (reference sequence). V was trimmed by 7 bases and J by 4 bases, leaving 16 bases between them. The CDR3 here is CASTGQRTVTEAFF. The CDR3 DNA reads TGTGCCAGCACCGGACAAAGAACTGTCACTGAAGCTTTCTTT.

The chain links TRBV6-1 to TRBJ1-2; possibly TRBD1 for D (6 bases). CDR3 length equals 12 residues. Germline CDR1 reads MNHNS; CDR2 reads SASEGT. V lost 7 bases and J lost 9, with 15 bases in between. CDR3 sequence (DNA): TGTGCCAGCACCTCCGGGACATCGAGCTACACCTTC. This gives the protein CASTSGTSSYTF.

V and J are TRBV9 and TRBJ2-6, with D perhaps TRBD2 (5 bases). This CDR3 has 21 amino acids. Per the germline V gene, CDR1 is SGDLS and CDR2 is YYNGEE. V lost 0 bases to trimming and J lost 1 base, with 23 bases between them. The CDR3 loop reads CASSVARRGLAGLSGANVLTF. CDR3 nucleotides: TGTGCCAGCAGCGTAGCTCGTAGAGGGTTGGCTGGCTTATCTGGGGCCAACGTCCTGACTTTC.

This sequence joins TRBV27 and TRBJ2-6, with TRBD1 matching over 8 bases. The CDR3 runs 21 residues. From germline, CDR1 is MNHEY and CDR2 SMNVEV (reference sequence). The V gene end was trimmed by 8 bases and the J gene end by 0 bases; junction bases not matched to a gene: 21. DNA of the CDR3: TGTGCCAGCCCCACCCCGGGACTTTGGGGACAGGTCGACTCTGGGGCCAACGTCCTGACTTTC. Translated, it gives CASPTPGLWGQVDSGANVLTF.

This chain links TRBV10-3 with TRBJ2-1, with TRBD2 matching over 12 bases. Germline V CDR1 and CDR2: ENHRY, SYGVKD. With 2 bases clipped from V and 0 bases from J, the junction kept 14 bases outside the gene matches. The CDR3 spans 21 residues. CDR3 amino acids: CAISEQDRRTSGVSSYNEQFF. Here the CDR3 DNA reads TGTGCCATCAGTGAGCAAGATCGCAGGACTAGCGGGGTAAGCTCCTACAATGAGCAGTTCTTC.

This clone was observed a few times. The chain couples TRBV7-9 to TRBJ1-2, with no clear D. The V gene lost 5 bases and the J gene lost 2 bases, with 12 bases spanning the gap. The CDR3 runs 14 residues. Germline loops: CDR1 SEHNR, CDR2 FQNEAQ (reference sequence). The CDR3: CASSPSVLNYGYTF. The CDR3 DNA reads as TGTGCCAGCAGCCCGAGCGTACTAAACTATGGCTACACCTTC.

The chain has TRBV7-7 and TRBJ2-5, with a tentative D call TRBD2 (7 bases). Between the trimmed V and J ends, which lost 4 bases and 5 bases, there was a span of 17 bases. CDR3 size: 15 residues. The germline CDR1 and CDR2 sequences are SSHAT and FNYEAQ (reference sequence). CDR3 coding DNA: TGTGCCAGCAGCTCCCTTCGGGGGGCTGTGGAGACCCAGTACTTC. This codes for CASSSLRGAVETQYF.

The table lists this clone with a count of one. The gene calls are TRBV10-1 and TRBJ2-7; 7 positions match TRBD1. V lost 2 bases, J lost 2 bases, and 9 bases stayed unmatched. The CDR3 is 16 residues long. CDR1 WNHNN and CDR2 SYGVQD come from the germline V gene (reference sequence). For the CDR3, the DNA is TGCGCCAGCAGTGAGGACAGGGCCCCGGTGACCTACGAGCAGTACTTC. This encodes CASSEDRAPVTYEQYF.

The rearrangement joins TRBV29-1 to TRBJ2-3; 9 bases are a match to TRBD2. Trimming cost V 5 bases and J 4 bases; bases outside gene matches: 10. Germline V gene lookup returns CDR1 SQVTM and CDR2 ANQGSEA. This CDR3 is 15 amino acids long. The CDR3 nucleotides read TGCAGCGTTTGTGGAGGCGGGGGGGGCGCAGATACGCAGTATTTT. This encodes CSVCGGGGGADTQYF.

This chain connects TRBV6-5 to TRBJ2-7, with D uncertain. V was shortened by 7 bases and J by 2 bases, with 15 bases between the two germline ends. The CDR3 consists of 14 residues. Per the germline V gene, CDR1 is MNHEY and CDR2 is SVGAGI. The CDR3 sequence is CASTRTNGAYEQYF. The DNA of the CDR3 is TGTGCCAGCACCAGAACAAATGGAGCCTACGAGCAGTACTTC.